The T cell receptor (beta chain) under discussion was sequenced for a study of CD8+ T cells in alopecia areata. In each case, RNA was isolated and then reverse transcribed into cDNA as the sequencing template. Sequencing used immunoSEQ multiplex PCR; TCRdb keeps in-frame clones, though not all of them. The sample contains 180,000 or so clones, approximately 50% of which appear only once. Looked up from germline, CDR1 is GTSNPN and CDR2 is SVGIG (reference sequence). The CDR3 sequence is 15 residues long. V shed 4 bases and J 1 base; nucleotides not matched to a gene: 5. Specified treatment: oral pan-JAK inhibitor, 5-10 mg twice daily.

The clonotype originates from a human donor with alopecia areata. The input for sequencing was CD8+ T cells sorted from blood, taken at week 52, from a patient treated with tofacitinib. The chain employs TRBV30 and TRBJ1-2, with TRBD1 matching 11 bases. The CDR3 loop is CAWNPDRGRNYGYTF. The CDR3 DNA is TGTGCCTGGAATCCGGACAGGGGGCGTAACTATGGCTACACCTTC.